The next 18 T cell receptor beta chains were all read from a single sample in a study of human versus mouse CDR3 diversity and MHC coevolution. Repertoires were generated with immunoSEQ multiplex PCR, while TCRdb's copy carries only in-frame clones and drops some. The sample holds 60,000 to 95,000 clones; about 90% are singletons and the top ten take about 0.14%. The sample was naive CD4+ T cells from blood. As for subset: CD45RO-negative CD62L-positive naive CD4 T cells. These receptors originate from a person between 25 and 70 years old in good health.

V and J are TRBV5-6 and TRBJ1-5, with 9 bases fitting TRBD1. With V trimmed by 0 bases and J by 4 bases, 2 bases remained unmatched. The germline gives CDR1 SGHDT, CDR2 YYEEEE. The CDR3 has 15 amino acids. The CDR3 region is CASSLGQGVNQPQHF. The CDR3 nucleotides read TGTGCCAGCAGCTTGGGACAGGGGGTTAATCAGCCCCAGCATTTT.

The chain recombines TRBV4-1 with TRBJ1-3; D is perhaps TRBD1 (5 bases). Germline CDR1 is MGHRA and CDR2 is YSYEKL. This CDR3 is 20 amino acids long. Between the trimmed V and J ends, which lost 1 base and 0 bases, there was a span of 22 bases. CDR3 loop: CASSQAPSSGTYGSGNTIYF. For the CDR3, the DNA is TGCGCCAGCAGCCAAGCCCCCTCATCCGGGACTTACGGCTCTGGAAACACCATATATTTT.

V is TRBV10-3 and J is TRBJ2-5; D gene uncertain. Germline loops: CDR1 ENHRY, CDR2 SYGVKD. The germline V and J ends were trimmed by 8 bases and 5 bases, with 9 bases remaining between them. The CDR3 covers 11 residues. In DNA form, the CDR3 reads TGTGCCATCTCCGGTGGTGAGACCCAGTACTTC. The encoded protein is CAISGGETQYF.

The chain recombines TRBV29-1 with TRBJ2-1; D possibly corresponds to TRBD1 (6 bases). V lost 3 bases, J lost 7 bases, and 7 bases lay in between. The CDR3 consists of 11 residues. The germline V gene has CDR1 SQVTM and CDR2 ANQGSEA. The DNA for the CDR3 is TGCAGCGTTGAGAGGGGGAATGAGCAGTTCTTC. It codes for CSVERGNEQFF.

The chain has TRBV5-1 and TRBJ2-5, with 13 bases that match TRBD2. CDR1 is SGHRS and CDR2 is YFSETQ in the germline V gene. CDR3 length equals 18 residues. J gave up 0 bases and V 0 bases, and 5 bases lay outside the gene matches. CDR3 amino acids: CASSLGTSGRGYQETQYF. The CDR3, as DNA: TGCGCCAGCAGCTTGGGGACTAGCGGGAGAGGGTACCAAGAGACCCAGTACTTC. The variable domain in full, completed from reference TRBV5-1 and TRBJ2-5, reads KAGVTQTPRYLIKTRGQQVTLSCSPISGHRSVSWYQQTPGQGLQFLFEYFSETQRNKGNFPGRFSGRQFSNSRSEMNVSTLELGDSALYLCASSLGTSGRGYQETQYFGPGTRLLVL.

This clone has a handful of counts. This chain joins TRBV7-9 and TRBJ1-2; D call uncertain. Germline V gene sequence: CDR1 SEHNR, CDR2 FQNEAQ (reference sequence). The CDR3 loop spans 13 amino acids. The ends were cut back, 3 bases at V and 5 bases at J, with 10 bases in the middle. The DNA of the CDR3 is TGTGCCAGCAGCTTGGAAACGGGATATGGCTACACCTTC. Translated: CASSLETGYGYTF.

This sequence joins TRBV5-1 and TRBJ2-2, with a possible D match to TRBD2 (6 bases). The CDR3 length is 15 residues. CDR1 and CDR2 (germline): SGHRS, YFSETQ. Trimming took 1 base from V and 6 from J, leaving 13 bases between them. The CDR3 nucleotides read TGCGCCAGCAGCTTGAGGGAGGCTTTCGCCGGGGAGCTGTTTTTT. It translates to CASSLREAFAGELFF. Based on the CDR3 plus reference TRBV5-1 and TRBJ2-2, the full variable domain is KAGVTQTPRYLIKTRGQQVTLSCSPISGHRSVSWYQQTPGQGLQFLFEYFSETQRNKGNFPGRFSGRQFSNSRSEMNVSTLELGDSALYLCASSLREAFAGELFFGEGSRLTVL.

The chain is built from TRBV4-1 and TRBJ1-5; no firm D call. Looked up from germline, CDR1 is MGHRA and CDR2 is YSYEKL. The CDR3 sequence is 16 residues long. Between the trimmed V and J ends, which lost 3 bases and 0 bases, there was a span of 12 bases. The CDR3: CASSQDLTYSNQPQHF. In nucleotides, the CDR3 is TGCGCCAGCAGCCAGGACTTGACCTATAGCAATCAGCCCCAGCATTTT.

This clone was counted only a few times. The chain joins TRBV28 to TRBJ1-5; 9 nucleotides align to TRBD1. This CDR3 is 14 amino acids long. The junction had 7 bases not matched to a gene; V was cut back by 7 bases and J by 6 bases. Germline CDR1 MDHEN, CDR2 SYDVKM. The CDR3 region has the DNA TGTGCCAGCACCCCCTCACAGGGGGCTCAGCCCCAGCATTTT. Protein product: CASTPSQGAQPQHF.

The rearrangement uses TRBV19 and TRBJ1-5; no definite D call. Germline V CDR1 and CDR2: LNHDA, SQIVND (reference sequence). V lost 4 bases, J lost 4 bases, and 8 bases lay in between. The length of the CDR3 is 13 residues. The CDR3 coding sequence is TGTGCCAGTAGTAACCGGGAGAATCAGCCCCAGCATTTT. This encodes CASSNRENQPQHF.

V is TRBV6-1 and J is TRBJ1-1; D gene uncertain. This CDR3 spans 15 amino acids. Germline-derived CDR1 and CDR2 are MNHNS and SASEGT. Trimming took 0 bases from V and 4 from J, leaving 12 bases between them. CDR3 in amino acids: CASSEAYGGLTEAFF. The CDR3 DNA sequence: TGTGCCAGCAGTGAAGCTTACGGAGGTCTCACTGAAGCTTTCTTT.

This chain connects TRBV7-6 to TRBJ2-7; D is unresolved. CDR1 and CDR2 from the germline V gene are SGHVS and FNYEAQ. The CDR3 totals 15 residues. The V and J ends lost 1 base and 1 base respectively, with 11 bases between them. The CDR3 loop reads CASSLDSARSYEQYF. The CDR3 DNA is TGTGCCAGCAGCTTAGATTCTGCGCGGTCCTACGAGCAGTACTTC.

The chain employs TRBV5-1 and TRBJ2-1; 9 nucleotides agree with TRBD2. Trimming removed 4 bases from V and 6 bases from J; junction bases left unmatched: 8. Per the germline V gene, CDR1 is SGHRS and CDR2 is YFSETQ. The CDR3 spans 15 residues. The CDR3: CASSRGGRVGNEQFF. DNA of the CDR3: TGCGCCAGCAGCAGGGGCGGGAGGGTTGGCAATGAGCAGTTCTTC.

The rearrangement links TRBV5-1 to TRBJ2-1; 12 nucleotides match TRBD2. The length of the CDR3 is 15 residues. With 0 bases clipped from V and 9 bases from J, the junction kept 4 bases outside the gene matches. From germline, CDR1 is SGHRS and CDR2 YFSETQ. As DNA, the CDR3 is TGCGCCAGCAGCTTGGGACTAGCGGGAGTAGGTGAGCAGTTCTTC. Translating it yields CASSLGLAGVGEQFF.

CDR3 sequence reads: CASRVASPKETQYF. In DNA form, the CDR3 reads TGTGCCAGCAGAGTAGCTAGCCCCAAAGAGACCCAGTACTTC. The genes are TRBV2 and TRBJ2-5; possible D gene TRBD2, 5 bases. Trimming removed 6 bases from V and 3 bases from J, with 14 bases in between. The CDR3 contains 14 residues. Germline V gene lookup returns CDR1 SNHLY and CDR2 FYNNEI.

The rearrangement joins TRBV4-1 to TRBJ2-7; 13 bases fit TRBD2. The CDR3 sequence is 16 residues long. V was clipped by 3 bases and J by 4 bases; unmatched bases: 6. Germline CDR1 reads MGHRA; CDR2 reads YSYEKL. The CDR3 DNA follows: TGCGCCAGCAGCCACTCAGGGACTAGCGGGACGTACGAGCAGTACTTC. Its protein is CASSHSGTSGTYEQYF.

The V and J genes are TRBV5-1 and TRBJ2-1; D possibly corresponds to TRBD2 (5 bases). The CDR3 spans 15 residues. Germline values: CDR1 SGHRS, CDR2 YFSETQ. The V end was cut by 7 bases, the J end by 0 bases, with 14 bases between. The CDR3 coding sequence is TGCGCCAGCGGCCCACGGGGTTTCTCCTACAATGAGCAGTTCTTC. This codes for CASGPRGFSYNEQFF. Full variable domain (remainder filled in from reference TRBV5-1 and TRBJ2-1): KAGVTQTPRYLIKTRGQQVTLSCSPISGHRSVSWYQQTPGQGLQFLFEYFSETQRNKGNFPGRFSGRQFSNSRSEMNVSTLELGDSALYLCASGPRGFSYNEQFFGPGTRLTVL.

The chain recombines TRBV6-1 with TRBJ2-5; 8 nucleotides agree with TRBD1. V trimming: 11 bases; J trimming: 2 bases; junction bases outside the gene matches: 10. Germline loops: CDR1 MNHNS, CDR2 SASEGT. This CDR3 spans 14 amino acids. As DNA, the CDR3 is TGTGCCTGCCAGGAGACAGGGGCACAAGAGACCCAGTACTTC. This gives the protein CACQETGAQETQYF.